The 26 T cell receptor beta chains below all came from one sample that was sequenced in a study of T-cell reconstitution after alpha-beta-depleted transplantation in children. Preparation of the TCRbeta library was carried out with unique molecular identifiers. From the PCR reads, TCRdb called clonotypes with MiXCR, one entry per CDR3 protein. The data hold hundreds of thousands of distinct CDR3 sequences, with under 15% observed a single time. The sample consisted of PBMCs from the stem cell graft donor, taken from the stem cell graft. The receptors derive from a human donor who donated a stem cell graft to a child with combined immunodeficiency.

This clonotype was recorded a few times. The chain has TRBV5-1 and TRBJ2-7; D ambiguous. The V and J ends lost 2 bases and 0 bases respectively, with 9 bases between them. The CDR3 contains 14 residues. Germline V gives CDR1 SGHRS, CDR2 YFSETQ. The CDR3 DNA reads as TGCGCCAGCAGCTTCGGAGCCGACTCCTACGAGCAGTACTTC. The encoded protein is CASSFGADSYEQYF.

This clonotype has more than one count but fewer than ten. V is TRBV29-1 and J is TRBJ1-4; unclear D gene. The CDR3 length is 13 residues. The ends were cut back, 4 bases at V and 7 bases at J, with 13 bases in the middle. CDR1 and CDR2 from the germline V gene are SQVTM and ANQGSEA. The CDR3 DNA follows: TGCAGCGTTGTAGGCGGCGGAGGTGAAAAACTGTTTTTT. It yields the protein CSVVGGGGEKLFF.

V gene TRBV5-1 combines with J gene TRBJ2-7, with 8 nucleotides matching TRBD2. Per germline, CDR1 SGHRS and CDR2 YFSETQ. The J segment lost 4 bases and the V segment lost 5 bases, leaving 8 bases of the junction unmatched. The CDR3 sequence is 14 residues long. CDR3 nucleotide sequence: TGCGCCAGCAGGCAGGGACTAGGAGGGTACGAGCAGTACTTC. It codes for CASRQGLGGYEQYF.

The V and J genes are TRBV12-3 or TRBV12-4 and TRBJ2-1; D is perhaps TRBD2 (5 bases). The CDR3 contains 13 residues. Trimming took 5 bases from V and 3 from J, leaving 8 bases between them. The CDR3 coding sequence is TGTGCCAGCAGTCCCGAGGGCTACAATGAGCAGTTCTTC. This sequence encodes CASSPEGYNEQFF.

This clonotype was seen more than once but under ten times. The chain links TRBV5-1 to TRBJ2-7; possibly TRBD1 for D (6 bases). The V gene's germline CDR1 is SGHRS and CDR2 YFSETQ. With 7 bases removed from V and 3 bases from J, the gap between germline ends came to 23 bases. This CDR3 spans 16 amino acids. The CDR3 here is CASSRGAIWGSYEQYF. The CDR3 nucleotides are TGCGCCAGCTCCAGGGGAGCCATCTGGGGGAGCTACGAGCAGTACTTC.

The table lists this clonotype with a few counts. The chain links TRBV5-1 to TRBJ2-2, with a tentative D call TRBD2 (5 bases). Deletions cut 1 base from V and 2 bases from J, with 9 bases between. CDR1 and CDR2 from the germline V gene are SGHRS and YFSETQ. The CDR3 is 15 residues long. This CDR3 reads CASSLLRVNTGELFF. CDR3 nucleotides: TGCGCCAGCAGCTTGTTGCGGGTTAACACCGGGGAGCTGTTTTTT. Full variable domain (remainder filled in from reference TRBV5-1 and TRBJ2-2): KAGVTQTPRYLIKTRGQQVTLSCSPISGHRSVSWYQQTPGQGLQFLFEYFSETQRNKGNFPGRFSGRQFSNSRSEMNVSTLELGDSALYLCASSLLRVNTGELFFGEGSRLTVL.

This clonotype was recorded at least ten times. The chain uses TRBV12-3 or TRBV12-4 and TRBJ2-7; 8 bases fit TRBD1. The ends lost 7 bases at V and 7 bases at J; junction bases unmatched: 6. CDR3 length equals 12 residues. The CDR3 here is CASTVTGEEQYF. The CDR3 nucleotides read TGTGCCAGCACCGTGACAGGGGAGGAGCAGTACTTC.

This clonotype was counted only a few times. The chain couples TRBV5-1 to TRBJ1-1; D might be TRBD1 (5 bases). CDR1 and CDR2 (germline): SGHRS, YFSETQ. V lost 3 bases to trimming and J lost 1 base, with 13 bases between them. CDR3 size: 15 residues. The CDR3 loop is CASSWGGRGNTEAFF. DNA for the CDR3: TGCGCCAGCAGCTGGGGGGGGAGAGGGAACACTGAAGCTTTCTTT.

This clonotype was observed many times. This chain joins TRBV9 and TRBJ1-2, with D possibly matching TRBD1 (6 bases). CDR1 and CDR2 from the germline V gene are SGDLS and YYNGEE. CDR3 size: 13 residues. Trimming cost V 0 bases and J 5 bases, with 8 bases left between them. This chain's CDR3 is CASSVGTGYGYTF. CDR3 sequence (DNA): TGTGCCAGCAGCGTAGGAACAGGGTATGGCTACACCTTC.

This chain joins TRBV5-5 and TRBJ2-7; D call uncertain. Looked up from germline, CDR1 is SGHKS and CDR2 is YYEKEE (reference sequence). CDR3 length equals 15 residues. V was cut by 1 base and J by 2 bases, with 13 bases left in between. The CDR3 protein is CASSLIPSSTYEQYF. The CDR3 DNA follows: TGTGCCAGCAGCTTGATCCCGAGCTCAACCTACGAGCAGTACTTC. The full variable domain, with the rest looked up from reference TRBV5-5 and TRBJ2-7, is DAGVTQSPTHLIKTRGQQVTLRCSPISGHKSVSWYQQVLGQGPQFIFQYYEKEERGRGNFPDRFSARQFPNYSSELNVNALLLGDSALYLCASSLIPSSTYEQYFGPGTRLTVT.

This clonotype was recorded a few times. The chain uses TRBV29-1 and TRBJ2-1, with a possible D match to TRBD2 (6 bases). This CDR3 spans 11 amino acids. The germline V and J ends were trimmed by 7 bases and 7 bases, with 11 bases remaining between them. Looked up from germline, CDR1 is SQVTM and CDR2 is ANQGSEA. The CDR3 DNA reads TGCAGCGCCCTGGGGGGAAATGAGCAGTTCTTC. This translates into CSALGGNEQFF.

This clonotype was recorded at least ten times. This chain links TRBV14 with TRBJ2-1, with D possibly being TRBD1 (5 bases). The germline V gene has CDR1 SGHDN and CDR2 FVKESK. The CDR3 has 15 residues. The V gene lost 4 bases and the J gene lost 0 bases, with 10 bases spanning the gap. The CDR3 region is CASSPYRSSYNEQFF. The CDR3 DNA follows: TGTGCCAGCAGCCCTTACAGGAGCTCCTACAATGAGCAGTTCTTC.

The chain uses TRBV7-2 and TRBJ1-1; no clear D. The germline V gene encodes CDR1 SGHTA and CDR2 FQGNSA. The CDR3 extends over 12 amino acids. Trimming shortened V by 6 bases and J by 5 bases, and 10 bases separated the two germline ends. CDR3 residues: CASSLPETEAFF. The CDR3 DNA follows: TGTGCCAGCAGTTTACCGGAGACTGAAGCTTTCTTT.

In its sample, this clonotype was seen many times. The chain combines TRBV7-9 with TRBJ2-5; tentative D call: TRBD2 (6 bases). The CDR3 covers 11 residues. The V end was cut by 5 bases, the J end by 9 bases, with 10 bases between. Germline V CDR1 and CDR2: SEHNR, FQNEAQ (reference sequence). CDR3 DNA: TGTGCCAGCAGCCCCGGAGGGGCCCAGTACTTC. Residues: CASSPGGAQYF. The full variable domain, in which reference TRBV7-9 and TRBJ2-5 provide the parts outside the CDR3, is DTGVSQNPRHKITKRGQNVTFRCDPISEHNRLYWYRQTLGQGPEFLTYFQNEAQLEKSRLLSDRFSAERPKGSFSTLEIQRTEQGDSAMYLCASSPGGAQYFGPGTRLLVL.

V usage is TRBV5-1 and J usage is TRBJ2-5, with TRBD1 identical over 9 bases. Per the germline V gene, CDR1 is SGHRS and CDR2 is YFSETQ. V was pared by 5 bases and J by 1 base, with 12 bases of the junction left unmatched. The length of the CDR3 is 17 residues. The CDR3 here is CASSKRRDRVTQETQYF. The DNA for the CDR3 is TGCGCCAGCAGTAAGCGGAGGGACAGGGTCACCCAAGAGACCCAGTACTTC.

The table lists this clonotype with a few counts. This chain joins TRBV7-3 and TRBJ2-3, with 8 bases fitting TRBD2. CDR3 length: 16 amino acids. The J segment lost 3 bases and the V segment lost 3 bases, leaving 8 bases of the junction unmatched. Germline loops: CDR1 SGHTA, CDR2 FQGTGA. The chain's CDR3 is CASSFGLAIGTDTQYF. CDR3 coding DNA: TGTGCCAGCAGCTTTGGACTAGCTATAGGAACAGATACGCAGTATTTT.

Only a few counts were recorded for this clonotype. The chain carries TRBV5-6 and TRBJ2-7; 7 positions agree with TRBD1. Germline assignment: CDR1 SGHDT and CDR2 YYEEEE. The CDR3 spans 15 residues. V shed 2 bases, J shed 4 bases, and the junction held 9 bases outside the gene matches. CDR3 amino acids: CASSLPGQLRYEQYF. The DNA of the CDR3 is TGTGCCAGCAGCTTACCGGGACAGCTCCGGTACGAGCAGTACTTC.

This clonotype turned up a few times. The V and J genes are TRBV6-2 or TRBV6-3 and TRBJ2-7; D is unresolved. The germline V and J ends were trimmed by 11 bases and 5 bases, with 10 bases remaining between them. The germline V gene encodes CDR1 MNHEY and CDR2 SVGEGT. The CDR3 is 10 residues long. CDR3 protein: CAGKENEQYF. The CDR3 DNA is TGTGCCGGAAAGGAGAACGAGCAGTACTTC.

This clonotype was seen more than once but under ten times. Since a much larger clone is just one base distant, this may be a read error. The chain has TRBV6-2 or TRBV6-3 and TRBJ2-2; D remains ambiguous. The CDR3 is 12 residues long. The germline V gene has CDR1 MNHEY and CDR2 SVGEGT. V lost 2 bases and J 4 bases, leaving 2 bases between the germline ends. The CDR3 DNA sequence: TGTGCCAGCAGTTACGTCACCGGGGAGCTGTTTTTT. Translated, it gives CASSYVTGELFF.

The table lists this clonotype with a few counts. J is TRBJ2-7 and V is TRBV5-1; D call uncertain. V lost 0 bases and J lost 3, with 10 bases in between. Germline CDR1 is SGHRS and CDR2 is YFSETQ. The CDR3 spans 14 residues. The CDR3 loop is CASSLDTLFYEQYF. In DNA form, the CDR3 reads TGCGCCAGCAGCTTGGACACACTATTCTACGAGCAGTACTTC.

Only a few counts were recorded for this clonotype. The chain links TRBV27 to TRBJ1-5; D uncertain. The V and J ends lost 2 bases and 6 bases respectively, with 11 bases between them. Germline values: CDR1 MNHEY, CDR2 SMNVEV (reference sequence). The CDR3 consists of 14 residues. CDR3 in amino acids: CASSLNGEVQPQHF. CDR3 DNA sequence: TGTGCCAGCAGTTTAAACGGGGAGGTTCAGCCCCAGCATTTT.

This clonotype has a count of ten or more. The rearrangement uses TRBV12-3 or TRBV12-4 and TRBJ1-4; 10 bases line up with TRBD1. J gave up 7 bases and V 6 bases, and 8 bases lay outside the gene matches. There are 15 residues in the CDR3. CDR3 bases: TGTGCCAGCAGCCCAGACAGGGGGCGGCCTGAAAAACTGTTTTTT. Its protein product is CASSPDRGRPEKLFF.

The V gene is TRBV6-1, the J gene TRBJ2-7; TRBD1 aligns across 7 bases. Trimming took 6 bases from V and 3 from J; bases not matched to a gene: 11. This CDR3 has 15 residues. Germline CDR1 is MNHNS and CDR2 is SASEGT. The CDR3 DNA follows: TGTGCCAGCAGGGTAGGACAGGACCAGGACTACGAGCAGTACTTC. Amino acids: CASRVGQDQDYEQYF.

This clonotype has only a few counts. The V gene is TRBV5-1, the J gene TRBJ1-5; perhaps TRBD1 as D (5 bases). CDR3 length equals 14 residues. The germline gives CDR1 SGHRS, CDR2 YFSETQ. V was shortened by 7 bases and J by 2 bases, with 13 bases between the two germline ends. The CDR3 is CASSRGTGNQPQHF. Here the CDR3 DNA reads TGCGCCAGCTCTAGGGGTACCGGCAATCAGCCCCAGCATTTT.

The V and J genes are TRBV10-3 and TRBJ2-1; TRBD1 aligns across 7 bases. V lost 5 bases, J lost 2 bases, and 6 bases stayed unmatched. CDR3 length: 15 residues. CDR1 ENHRY and CDR2 SYGVKD come from the germline V gene. This chain's CDR3 is CAISPDRVTYNEQFF. The CDR3 DNA reads as TGTGCCATCAGTCCCGACAGGGTGACCTACAATGAGCAGTTCTTC.

This clonotype has ten or more counts. The V gene is TRBV9, the J gene TRBJ1-3; 8 nucleotides line up with TRBD1. This CDR3 comprises 15 residues. Germline CDR1 is SGDLS and CDR2 is YYNGEE. V lost 3 bases to trimming and J lost 4 bases; unmatched junction nucleotides: 6. The CDR3 loop is CASSALTGVGNTIYF. For the CDR3, the DNA is TGTGCCAGCAGCGCCTTGACAGGGGTCGGAAACACCATATATTTT.